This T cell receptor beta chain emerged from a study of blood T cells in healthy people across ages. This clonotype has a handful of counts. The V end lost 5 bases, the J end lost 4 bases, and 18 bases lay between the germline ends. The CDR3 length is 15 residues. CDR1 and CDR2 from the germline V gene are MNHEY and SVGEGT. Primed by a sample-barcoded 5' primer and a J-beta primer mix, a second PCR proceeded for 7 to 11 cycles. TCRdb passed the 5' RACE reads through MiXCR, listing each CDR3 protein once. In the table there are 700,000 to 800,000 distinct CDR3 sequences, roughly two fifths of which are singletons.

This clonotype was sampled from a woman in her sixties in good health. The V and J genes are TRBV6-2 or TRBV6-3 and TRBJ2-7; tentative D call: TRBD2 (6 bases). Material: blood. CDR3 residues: CASSPSIAGPYEQYF. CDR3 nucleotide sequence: TGTGCCAGCAGTCCTTCGATTGCGGGGCCGTACGAGCAGTACTTC.